This passage covers 29 T cell receptor beta chains from one sample sequenced in a study of identical twins. Each CDR3 protein is one row after TCRdb ran MiXCR on the 5' RACE reads. Of about 340,000 distinct CDR3 sequences listed, 9% to 15% are singletons. This same sample was also part of a study on yellow fever vaccine responses in identical twins.

The source material was CD8+ T cells sorted from blood. All receptors derive from a woman between 18 and 29 years old in good health.

This clonotype was seen a few times. This chain links TRBV7-9 with TRBJ2-1, with 9 nucleotides matching TRBD2. CDR1 and CDR2 from the germline V gene are SEHNR and FQNEAQ (reference sequence). With 6 bases clipped from V and 8 bases from J, the junction kept 8 bases outside the gene matches. This CDR3 region has 14 residues. The CDR3 loop reads CASRSGTSIDEQFF. DNA for the CDR3: TGTGCCAGCAGATCGGGGACTAGCATTGATGAGCAGTTCTTC.

This clonotype was seen a handful of times. The V gene is TRBV12-3 or TRBV12-4, the J gene TRBJ2-3, with a possible D match to TRBD2 (6 bases). The length of the CDR3 is 15 residues. Trimming stripped 1 base from V and 6 bases from J, with 14 bases between. The CDR3 spells CASSLGVLAGDTQYF. The CDR3 DNA follows: TGTGCCAGCAGTTTAGGGGTTCTGGCGGGGGATACGCAGTATTTT.

This clonotype was detected a few times. The chain couples TRBV20-1 to TRBJ2-5, with a weak D call TRBD1 (5 bases). The CDR3 runs 15 residues. Trimming shortened V by 3 bases and J by 1 base, and 15 bases separated the two germline ends. In germline, CDR1 is DFQATT, CDR2 SNEGSKA (reference sequence). CDR3 in DNA: TGCAGTGCTAGGGGGCCTTCAACGATCCAAGAGACCCAGTACTTC. Translating gives CSARGPSTIQETQYF.

This clonotype was recorded many times. V is TRBV5-1 and J is TRBJ2-7, with TRBD2 matching over 8 bases. Trimming cost V 3 bases and J 5 bases; bases outside gene matches: 7. Germline V gene data show CDR1 as SGHRS and CDR2 as YFSETQ. The CDR3 length is 14 residues. Written as DNA, the CDR3 is TGCGCCAGCAGCTCATCGGGGGGGATCAACGAGCAGTACTTC. As protein: CASSSSGGINEQYF.

CDR3: CASSQGGPPEAFF. The CDR3 region has the DNA TGTGCCAGCAGCCAGGGGGGCCCACCGGAGGCTTTCTTT. The chain employs TRBV4-2 and TRBJ1-1, with D possibly TRBD1 on 6 matching bases. The CDR3 is made up of 13 amino acids. Looked up from germline, CDR1 is LGHNA and CDR2 is YNFKEQ. Between the trimmed V and J ends, which lost 3 bases and 11 bases, there was a span of 16 bases.

This clonotype has just a few counts. The CDR3 nucleotides read TGTGCCAGCAGCCAAGAGTCGGGGTTTGTAGATACGCAGTATTTT. It is translated as CASSQESGFVDTQYF. The V call is TRBV3-1, the J call TRBJ2-3, with D possibly matching TRBD2 (5 bases). CDR1 and CDR2 (germline): LGHDT, YNNKEL (reference sequence). The germline V and J ends were trimmed by 0 bases and 5 bases, with 12 bases remaining between them. The CDR3 has 15 residues.

The V and J genes are TRBV21-1 and TRBJ2-5; the table's D call, TRBD2, has no DNA check behind it. TRBV21-1 constitutes a pseudogene. The CDR3 runs to 17 residues. The CDR3, as DNA: TGTGCCAGCAGCAAACGAGCCCTAGCGGGGATTCAAGAGACCCAGTACTTC. Protein: CASSKRALAGIQETQYF.

This clonotype was seen only a few times. The rearrangement joins TRBV7-3 to TRBJ2-3; D gene unclear. Germline CDR1 SGHTA, CDR2 FQGTGA. The CDR3 covers 15 residues. Trimming pared 6 bases from V and 1 base from J, leaving 14 bases between. The CDR3 is CASSAPDGRTDTQYF. The CDR3 nucleotides read TGTGCCAGCAGTGCCCCTGACGGACGCACAGATACGCAGTATTTT. The whole variable domain, remainder taken from reference TRBV7-3 and TRBJ2-3, is GAGVSQTPSNKVTEKGKYVELRCDPISGHTALYWYRQSLGQGPEFLIYFQGTGAADDSGLPNDRFFAVRPEGSVSTLKIQRTERGDSAVYLCASSAPDGRTDTQYFGPGTRLTVL.

CDR3 DNA: TGTGCCAGCGGACTAGCTGGCGGCACAGATACGCAGTATTTT. Its translation is CASGLAGGTDTQYF. J is TRBJ2-3 and V is TRBV28, with TRBD2 identical over 8 bases. The V gene's germline CDR1 is MDHEN and CDR2 SYDVKM. The CDR3 spans 14 residues. Unmatched junction bases numbered 5, after V lost 8 bases and J lost 1 base.

V and J are TRBV27 and TRBJ1-1; tentatively, D is TRBD1 (5 bases). V lost 2 bases and J 5 bases, leaving 12 bases between the germline ends. In germline, CDR1 is MNHEY, CDR2 SMNVEV (reference sequence). The CDR3 runs to 14 residues. The CDR3: CASSLQGPFTEAFF. DNA for the CDR3: TGTGCCAGCAGTTTACAGGGTCCGTTTACTGAAGCTTTCTTT.

This clonotype was seen a few times. The rearrangement joins TRBV3-1 to TRBJ2-6; D could derive from TRBD1 or TRBD2 (5 bases each). The CDR3 spans 16 residues. V dropped 4 bases and J dropped 1 base, with 11 bases sitting between them. The germline V gene encodes CDR1 LGHDT and CDR2 YNNKEL (reference sequence). The CDR3 DNA reads TGTGCCAGCAGCCCGAAAGGGGAGTCTGGGGCCAACGTCCTGACTTTC. This gives the protein CASSPKGESGANVLTF.

The chain has TRBV7-9 and TRBJ2-7, with D possibly TRBD2 on 5 matching bases. This CDR3 contains 15 residues. Germline assignment: CDR1 SEHNR and CDR2 FQNEAQ (reference sequence). Trimming stripped 5 bases from V and 2 bases from J, with 16 bases between. The CDR3 DNA sequence: TGTGCCAGCAGCCCCCCCGGGGATAGCGCCTACGAGCAGTACTTC. This gives the protein CASSPPGDSAYEQYF.

J is TRBJ1-1 and V is TRBV28; no clear D gene. V lost 5 bases and J lost 5, with 12 bases in between. The CDR3 spans 13 residues. The V gene's germline CDR1 is MDHEN and CDR2 SYDVKM. The CDR3 DNA reads as TGTGCCAGCAGTAGGAATCGTTGGACTGAAGCTTTCTTT. Residues: CASSRNRWTEAFF.

The V and J genes are TRBV10-3 and TRBJ2-7, with 12 bases aligning to TRBD2. With V trimmed by 4 bases and J by 3 bases, 4 bases remained unmatched. Germline lookup yields CDR1 ENHRY and CDR2 SYGVKD. CDR3 size: 15 residues. The CDR3 nucleotides read TGTGCCATCAGTGGTGTGACTAGCGGGAGCTACGAGCAGTACTTC. It codes for CAISGVTSGSYEQYF.

This clonotype came up a few times. The chain employs TRBV6-1 and TRBJ1-1; D unresolved. CDR3 length: 15 residues. Trimming removed 0 bases at V and 3 bases at J, with 11 bases between. CDR1 MNHNS and CDR2 SASEGT come from the germline V gene. The CDR3 sequence is CASSEARGRDTEAFF. The DNA of the CDR3 is TGTGCCAGCAGTGAAGCCCGCGGGAGGGACACTGAAGCTTTCTTT.

The chain uses TRBV6-5 and TRBJ2-2; D gene unclear. Per germline, CDR1 MNHEY and CDR2 SVGAGI. CDR3 length: 14 amino acids. Trimming stripped 5 bases from V and 5 bases from J, with 12 bases between. In DNA form, the CDR3 reads TGTGCCAGCAGTAACCGACACCAAACCGGGGAGCTGTTTTTT. Protein product: CASSNRHQTGELFF.

There are a few counts of this clonotype. The V and J genes are TRBV9 and TRBJ2-1; the match to TRBD2 covers 10 bases. Germline assignment: CDR1 SGDLS and CDR2 YYNGEE. This CDR3 region has 15 residues. The junction had 4 bases not matched to a gene; V was cut back by 3 bases and J by 4 bases. CDR3 nucleotides: TGTGCCAGCAGCGATAGCGGGGGGCCGTACAATGAGCAGTTCTTC. Its protein is CASSDSGGPYNEQFF. Combining the CDR3 with reference TRBV9 and TRBJ2-1 gives the whole variable domain DSGVTQTPKHLITATGQRVTLRCSPRSGDLSVYWYQQSLDQGLQFLIQYYNGEERAKGNILERFSAQQFPDLHSELNLSSLELGDSALYFCASSDSGGPYNEQFFGPGTRLTVL.

This clonotype has just a few counts. The V gene is TRBV4-1, the J gene TRBJ1-4; TRBD1 is a possible D gene (6 bases). V was pared by 2 bases and J by 3 bases, with 13 bases between. This CDR3 has 16 residues. In germline, CDR1 is MGHRA, CDR2 YSYEKL. The DNA for the CDR3 is TGCGCCAGCAGCCAACGCGAGGGGGTGGCTAATGAAAAACTGTTTTTT. Translating gives CASSQREGVANEKLFF.

There are a few counts of this clonotype. The chain carries TRBV10-2 and TRBJ2-3; D perhaps matches TRBD2 (5 bases). The germline gives CDR1 WSHSY, CDR2 SAAADI. The V end was cut by 4 bases, the J end by 0 bases, with 11 bases between. The CDR3 runs to 15 residues. CDR3 in amino acids: CASSGGSASTDTQYF. In DNA form, the CDR3 reads TGCGCCAGCAGTGGAGGTAGCGCTAGCACAGATACGCAGTATTTT.

The V call is TRBV7-9, the J call TRBJ2-3; 10 nucleotides agree with TRBD2. The V segment lost 1 base and the J segment 2 bases; nucleotides outside the gene matches: 3. This CDR3 has 16 amino acids. The germline gives CDR1 SEHNR, CDR2 FQNEAQ (reference sequence). The CDR3 spells CASSLGLAGHTDTQYF. Here the CDR3 DNA reads TGTGCCAGCAGCTTAGGACTAGCGGGCCACACAGATACGCAGTATTTT. Filled out from reference TRBV7-9 and TRBJ2-3, the complete variable domain reads DTGVSQNPRHKITKRGQNVTFRCDPISEHNRLYWYRQTLGQGPEFLTYFQNEAQLEKSRLLSDRFSAERPKGSFSTLEIQRTEQGDSAMYLCASSLGLAGHTDTQYFGPGTRLTVL.

The chain combines TRBV27 with TRBJ2-3; perhaps TRBD2 as D (6 bases). V lost 3 bases, J lost 3 bases, and 10 bases lay in between. The germline V gene encodes CDR1 MNHEY and CDR2 SMNVEV (reference sequence). The CDR3 is 14 amino acids. CDR3 sequence: CASSFAGLTDTQYF. The CDR3 nucleotides read TGTGCCAGCAGTTTTGCGGGATTAACAGATACGCAGTATTTT.

The CDR3 here is CASSEDGQDTEAFF. The CDR3 DNA reads TGTGCCAGCAGCGAGGACGGACAGGACACTGAAGCTTTCTTT. V gene TRBV9 combines with J gene TRBJ1-1; 7 bases are a match to TRBD1. V shed 3 bases, J shed 3 bases, and the junction held 5 bases outside the gene matches. Germline CDR1 and CDR2: SGDLS and YYNGEE. This CDR3 is built from 14 residues.

This clonotype was observed a few times. The genes are TRBV6-1 and TRBJ1-3; D uncertain. V lost 3 bases, J lost 9 bases, and 21 bases lay in between. Looked up from germline, CDR1 is MNHNS and CDR2 is SASEGT. The CDR3 has 16 amino acids. The CDR3 loop is CASSEERPIVQVTIYF. CDR3 nucleotide sequence: TGTGCCAGCAGTGAGGAGAGACCGATAGTTCAAGTCACCATATATTTT.

The sample holds a few counts of this clonotype. This chain connects TRBV7-6 to TRBJ2-3, with 11 bases matching TRBD2. Germline values: CDR1 SGHVS, CDR2 FNYEAQ. Trimming removed 4 bases from V and 5 bases from J; junction bases left unmatched: 14. The CDR3 sequence is 18 residues long. The CDR3 region has the DNA TGTGCCAGCAGCTCAAACCTCGGGACTAGCGGAGGGGAAGATACGCAGTATTTT. Translation: CASSSNLGTSGGEDTQYF.

Only a few counts were recorded for this clonotype. This chain's CDR3 is CSAVGRRITPYEQYF. DNA for the CDR3: TGCAGTGCGGTCGGCCGGCGAATTACCCCCTACGAGCAGTACTTC. V usage is TRBV20-1 and J usage is TRBJ2-7, with no clear D. Germline CDR1 and CDR2: DFQATT and SNEGSKA (reference sequence). V was shortened by 6 bases and J by 2 bases, with 20 bases between the two germline ends. The CDR3 runs 15 residues.

This clonotype was seen only a few times. The chain carries TRBV6-5 and TRBJ2-7; 7 bases align to TRBD1. Germline V CDR1 and CDR2: MNHEY, SVGAGI. V lost 0 bases to trimming and J lost 2 bases; unmatched junction nucleotides: 4. The CDR3 is 15 residues long. The CDR3 coding sequence is TGTGCCAGCAGTTACTCGAACACAGGGGCCTACGAGCAGTACGTC. Translating it yields CASSYSNTGAYEQYV.

The chain links TRBV2 to TRBJ2-2; tentative D call: TRBD1 (6 bases). The ends were cut back, 7 bases at V and 9 bases at J, with 18 bases in the middle. The CDR3 length is 14 residues. Germline values: CDR1 SNHLY, CDR2 FYNNEI. CDR3 region: CASTEGAGDRELFF. The DNA for the CDR3 is TGTGCCAGCACCGAAGGGGCAGGGGATCGGGAGCTGTTTTTT. Full variable domain (outside the CDR3, taken from reference TRBV2 and TRBJ2-2): EPEVTQTPSHQVTQMGQEVILRCVPISNHLYFYWYRQILGQKVEFLVSFYNNEISEKSEIFDDQFSVERPDGSNFTLKIRSTKLEDSAMYFCASTEGAGDRELFFGEGSRLTVL.

This clonotype has just a few counts. V usage is TRBV20-1 and J usage is TRBJ2-1; 8 nucleotides line up with TRBD2. Germline assignment: CDR1 DFQATT and CDR2 SNEGSKA (reference sequence). There are 17 residues in the CDR3. V was clipped by 1 base and J by 0 bases; unmatched bases: 8. CDR3 loop: CSARVGSGVGSYNEQFF. CDR3 nucleotide sequence: TGCAGTGCTAGAGTCGGTAGCGGGGTCGGCTCCTACAATGAGCAGTTCTTC.

This clonotype was counted only a few times. The rearrangement joins TRBV6-5 to TRBJ2-1; no definite D call. Germline CDR1 is MNHEY and CDR2 is SVGAGI. The V end was cut by 0 bases, the J end by 8 bases, with 11 bases between. The CDR3 loop spans 14 amino acids. This CDR3 is CASSYSNLFDEQFF. The CDR3 region has the DNA TGTGCCAGCAGTTACTCGAATCTGTTTGATGAGCAGTTCTTC.